The present TCR beta chain was sequenced within a study of cytomegalovirus exposure and HLA in healthy donors. PCR amplification relied on 60 Vbeta primers (plus 13 Jbeta primers). Method: immunoSEQ multiplex PCR; TCRdb's copy keeps in-frame clones and lacks some. Of fewer than 250,000 clones in the sample, roughly 83% were seen once. Germline CDR1 reads SEHNR; CDR2 reads FQNEAQ (reference sequence). The CDR3 is 19 amino acids. This TCR came from a boy between 2 and 10 years old in good health and CMV-seronegative. The chain combines TRBV7-9 with TRBJ2-5; 9 nucleotides agree with TRBD2. The J call may be faulty, since TRBJ2-7 better matches the DNA end. Sequenced: PBMCs. The CDR3 DNA follows: TGTGCCGTTCAGGGGGGCGGACAGCTTAGCGGGAGAGGTGCGTACGAGCAGTACTTC. Its protein is CAVQGGGQLSGRGAYEQYF.